One and the same sample provided the 29 T cell receptor beta chains below, sequenced in a study of siplizumab effects on memory and regulatory T cells (dated by TCRdb to about 2019). Receptors were amplified or captured by the immunoSEQ multiplex PCR assay. TCRdb provides this immuneACCESS table in a form limited to in-frame rearrangements. Some clones are lacking; in checked studies, under half of them reflect an unresolved V gene, and why the rest are absent is not known. The sample includes roughly 13,000 clones, with approximately 49% observed a single time. In total, the top ten clones hold around 8.6% of the sample. These receptors have no identified antigens. Mixed lymphocyte reaction cells were cocultured at 37°C for 5 to 6 days. Material for sequencing was CFSE-low (dividing) CD4+ T cells sorted from an allogeneic mixed lymphocyte reaction. Source of these receptors: a human donor in good health; the cells came from an allogeneic mixed lymphocyte reaction.

This clone was seen only a few times. This rearrangement joins TRBV7-3 to TRBJ2-1; TRBD2 aligns across 7 bases. The CDR3 runs to 15 residues. With V trimmed by 8 bases and J by 5 bases, 12 bases remained unmatched. CDR1 and CDR2 (germline): SGHTA, FQGTGA. The CDR3 reads CASSKELAPHNEQFF. CDR3 DNA sequence: TGTGCCAGCTCTAAGGAACTAGCGCCCCACAATGAGCAGTTCTTC.

The chain couples TRBV7-2 to TRBJ2-1; D remains ambiguous. Trimming pared 2 bases from V and 7 bases from J, leaving 9 bases between. CDR1 is SGHTA and CDR2 is FQGNSA in the germline V gene. The CDR3 is 13 residues long. CDR3 sequence (DNA): TGTGCCAGCAGCTTATTAAGGGTGAATGAGCAGTTCTTC. Translation gives CASSLLRVNEQFF.

DNA for the CDR3: TGTGCCAGCTCGCCGTGGCAGGGGGCGTTTGAAGCTTTCTTT. Protein sequence: CASSPWQGAFEAFF. This chain connects TRBV18 to TRBJ1-1; 8 bases are a match to TRBD1. The germline V gene encodes CDR1 KGHSH and CDR2 LQKENI. The J segment lost 7 bases and the V segment lost 6 bases, leaving 10 bases of the junction unmatched. The CDR3 is 14 amino acids.

As DNA, the CDR3 is TGTGCCAGCAGCTTATCAGTGGGTAACACCGGGGAGCTGTTTTTT. Residues: CASSLSVGNTGELFF. The chain combines TRBV7-3 with TRBJ2-2; D unclear. Looked up from germline, CDR1 is SGHTA and CDR2 is FQGTGA. The CDR3 spans 15 residues. Trimming cost V 2 bases and J 2 bases, with 9 bases left between them.

The CDR3 here is CASSGLAGVNEQYF. CDR3 sequence (DNA): TGTGCCAGCAGCGGGCTAGCGGGAGTAAACGAGCAGTACTTC. This chain uses TRBV7-8 with TRBJ2-7; 10 bases map to TRBD2. CDR1 is SGHVS, CDR2 FQNEAQ, per germline. This CDR3 has 14 amino acids. J gave up 5 bases and V 5 bases, and 6 bases lay outside the gene matches.

This clone was counted between two and nine times. This chain uses TRBV5-6 with TRBJ2-5; the match to TRBD2 covers 10 bases. Germline trimming cut 9 bases from V and 5 bases from J; bases unmatched to any gene: 13. The CDR3 covers 15 residues. CDR1 SGHDT and CDR2 YYEEEE come from the germline V gene. For the CDR3, the DNA is TGTGCCAATTCAGCGGGAGGGCCTACTGGGGAGACCCAGTACTTC. Translating gives CANSAGGPTGETQYF.

This chain joins TRBV18 and TRBJ2-3, with 8 bases lining up with TRBD1. This CDR3 spans 14 amino acids. V gave up 3 bases and J gave up 3 bases; unmatched junction bases: 2. Per germline, CDR1 KGHSH and CDR2 LQKENI. CDR3 loop: CASSPDRATDTQYF. DNA of the CDR3: TGTGCCAGCTCACCGGACAGGGCAACAGATACGCAGTATTTT.

This clone occurred a few times. V usage is TRBV30 and J usage is TRBJ1-2; D possibly corresponds to TRBD1 (5 bases). Germline CDR1 GTSNPN, CDR2 SVGIG (reference sequence). Trimming removed 3 bases at V and 1 base at J, with 15 bases between. The CDR3 spans 15 residues. Written as DNA, the CDR3 is TGTGCCTGGAGCCCCTCAAGGAGGGGTAACTATGGCTACACCTTC. The encoded protein is CAWSPSRRGNYGYTF.

This sequence joins TRBV7-3 and TRBJ1-1, with TRBD1 matching over 7 bases. Germline V gene lookup returns CDR1 SGHTA and CDR2 FQGTGA. The CDR3 runs 15 residues. V was clipped by 1 base and J by 5 bases; unmatched bases: 7. CDR3 bases: TGTGCCAGCAGCTTAAACGGCAGGGGGAGAACTGAAGCTTTCTTT. Its translation: CASSLNGRGRTEAFF.

Turning to this clone: This CDR3 is also generated by other DNA sequences in the sample. This chain connects TRBV18 to TRBJ1-1; D call uncertain. The CDR3 has 13 residues. In germline, CDR1 is KGHSH, CDR2 LQKENI. V lost 3 bases, J lost 0 bases, and 5 bases lay in between. Written as DNA, the CDR3 is TGTGCCAGCTCACCGCAAATGAACACTGAAGCTTTCTTT. Protein sequence: CASSPQMNTEAFF.

By proportion, this clone is medium-sized. The V call is TRBV30, the J call TRBJ1-6; TRBD1 matches 11 bases. The CDR3 spans 13 residues. Trimming at V came to 8 bases and at J to 5 bases, leaving 2 bases not matched to a gene. From germline, CDR1 is GTSNPN and CDR2 SVGIG (reference sequence). DNA of the CDR3: TGTGCCGGACAGGGGGCGGATAATTCACCCCTCCACTTT. Its translation: CAGQGADNSPLHF.

This clone was seen a single time. The CDR3 region has the DNA TGTGCCACCAGCTTCGGGACTAGCATCGCAGATACGCAGTATTTT. It is translated as CATSFGTSIADTQYF. The V gene is TRBV15, the J gene TRBJ2-3; 9 bases are a match to TRBD2. In germline, CDR1 is LNHNV, CDR2 YYDKDF (reference sequence). The V and J ends lost 5 bases and 4 bases, in that order; junction bases with no gene match: 7. The CDR3 has 15 residues.

This clone was recorded only once. The V call is TRBV9, the J call TRBJ1-1; D ambiguous. V was cut by 3 bases and J by 0 bases, with 9 bases left in between. CDR3 length: 14 amino acids. Germline V lookup: CDR1 SGDLS, CDR2 YYNGEE. The chain's CDR3 is CASSAQGLNTEAFF. In DNA form, the CDR3 reads TGTGCCAGCAGCGCCCAAGGACTGAACACTGAAGCTTTCTTT.

This clone has a handful of counts. The gene calls are TRBV7-2 and TRBJ2-7; the match to TRBD2 covers 8 bases. CDR1 SGHTA and CDR2 FQGNSA come from the germline V gene. With V trimmed by 3 bases and J by 6 bases, 4 bases remained unmatched. The CDR3 runs to 13 residues. DNA of the CDR3: TGTGCCAGCAGCTTCCAGCGGGAGACCGAGCAGTACTTC. Encoded protein: CASSFQRETEQYF.

The chain links TRBV7-2 to TRBJ2-2, with a tentative D call TRBD1 (6 bases). The CDR3 totals 16 residues. Germline-derived CDR1 and CDR2 are SGHTA and FQGNSA. Between the trimmed V and J ends, which lost 5 bases and 1 base, there was a span of 14 bases. CDR3 residues: CASSHNRVRNTGELFF. The CDR3 nucleotides read TGTGCCAGCAGCCACAACAGGGTTAGGAACACCGGGGAGCTGTTTTTT.

This clone was seen just once. V gene TRBV18 combines with J gene TRBJ1-5, with 11 nucleotides matching TRBD1. Germline loops: CDR1 KGHSH, CDR2 LQKENI. J gave up 7 bases and V 2 bases, and 7 bases lay outside the gene matches. CDR3 size: 16 residues. CDR3 nucleotide sequence: TGTGCCAGCTCACCAGCGGACAGGGGGCGAAAGCAGCCCCAGCATTTT. Translated, it gives CASSPADRGRKQPQHF.

This chain links TRBV11-1 with TRBJ1-3; D is uncertain. Germline CDR1 SGHAT, CDR2 FQDESV (reference sequence). The CDR3 extends over 15 amino acids. Trimming pared 2 bases from V and 0 bases from J, leaving 8 bases between. CDR3 nucleotides: TGTGCCAGCAGCTTATCTGACACCTCTGGAAACACCATATATTTT. Its protein product is CASSLSDTSGNTIYF. Full variable domain (rest looked up from reference TRBV11-1 and TRBJ1-3): EAEVAQSPRYKITEKSQAVAFWCDPISGHATLYWYRQILGQGPELLVQFQDESVVDDSQLPKDRFSAERLKGVDSTLKIQPAELGDSAMYLCASSLSDTSGNTIYFGEGSWLTVV.

The chain has TRBV30 and TRBJ2-3; the D gene is possibly TRBD1 (5 bases). Trimming cost V 0 bases and J 0 bases, with 7 bases left between them. The CDR3 is 14 amino acids. Per the germline V gene, CDR1 is GTSNPN and CDR2 is SVGIG (reference sequence). Written as DNA, the CDR3 is TGTGCCTGGAGTGTCGACAGCAGCACAGATACGCAGTATTTT. It specifies CAWSVDSSTDTQYF.

This chain uses TRBV6-8 with TRBJ1-2; 8 nucleotides line up with TRBD1. There are 13 residues in the CDR3. CDR1 MNHGY and CDR2 SAAAGT come from the germline V gene. The J segment lost 7 bases and the V segment lost 7 bases, leaving 8 bases of the junction unmatched. CDR3 DNA: TGTGCCAGCACCCTCAGACAGGGGCTTGGCTACACCTTC. Protein sequence: CASTLRQGLGYTF.

J is TRBJ2-3 and V is TRBV5-1; 12 positions agree with TRBD2. The germline CDR1 and CDR2 sequences are SGHRS and YFSETQ. Trimming cost V 2 bases and J 3 bases; bases outside gene matches: 1. The CDR3 covers 15 residues. DNA for the CDR3: TGCGCCAGCAGCTTCCTAGCGGGGGGGACAGATACGCAGTATTTT. Protein sequence: CASSFLAGGTDTQYF.

The chain is built from TRBV29-1 and TRBJ2-1; 7 bases line up with TRBD1. Germline CDR1 SQVTM, CDR2 ANQGSEA. Unmatched junction bases numbered 4, after V lost 5 bases and J lost 6 bases. The CDR3 sequence is 12 residues long. The CDR3 sequence is CSVSRGFNEQFF. The CDR3, as DNA: TGCAGCGTTTCCAGGGGGTTCAATGAGCAGTTCTTC.

This clone was picked up a small number of times. The rearrangement links TRBV18 to TRBJ1-2; D remains unclear. The CDR3 consists of 14 residues. V was pared by 2 bases and J by 2 bases, with 9 bases between. Germline CDR1 reads KGHSH; CDR2 reads LQKENI. CDR3 nucleotide sequence: TGTGCCAGCTCACCATACGTAACGAACTATGGCTACACCTTC. Protein product: CASSPYVTNYGYTF.

There are a few counts of this clone. CDR3 in DNA: TGTGCCAGCAGTGCTGCAAGGGGTCAGCCCCAGCATTTT. Residues: CASSAARGQPQHF. The rearrangement uses TRBV2 and TRBJ1-5, with D tentatively TRBD1 (5 bases). The CDR3 consists of 13 residues. Germline-derived CDR1 and CDR2 are SNHLY and FYNNEI. Between the trimmed V and J ends, which lost 4 bases and 6 bases, there was a span of 10 bases.

The CDR3 sequence: CASSYRVREKLFF. The CDR3 DNA follows: TGTGCCAGCAGCTATCGGGTGCGTGAAAAACTGTTTTTT. The chain links TRBV7-9 to TRBJ1-4; D remains unclear. Trimming shortened V by 4 bases and J by 7 bases, and 10 bases separated the two germline ends. This CDR3 has 13 amino acids. CDR1 and CDR2 (germline): SEHNR, FQNEAQ (reference sequence).

This clone was detected only a few times. The genes are TRBV19 and TRBJ2-3, with D uncertain. The CDR3 runs 16 residues. Germline V gene lookup returns CDR1 LNHDA and CDR2 SQIVND (reference sequence). V lost 8 bases to trimming and J lost 4 bases, with 22 bases between them. The DNA for the CDR3 is TGTGCCAGTTCTAACTTCCAGAGGCCCCTATCAGATACGCAGTATTTT. Translated, it gives CASSNFQRPLSDTQYF.

This clone has more than one count but fewer than ten. The J gene is TRBJ1-5, the V gene TRBV6-6; 7 bases map to TRBD1. Trimming at V came to 5 bases and at J to 7 bases, leaving 11 bases not matched to a gene. CDR3 length: 15 amino acids. CDR1 is MNHNY, CDR2 SVGAGI, per germline (reference sequence). The CDR3 region is CASSGAGGGRQPQHF. CDR3 DNA sequence: TGTGCCAGCAGTGGCGCAGGGGGTGGCAGGCAGCCCCAGCATTTT.

This chain links TRBV4-2 with TRBJ2-1, with 9 bases matching TRBD2. Trimming cost V 3 bases and J 8 bases; bases outside gene matches: 8. The CDR3 spans 15 residues. CDR1 is LGHNA and CDR2 is YNFKEQ in the germline V gene. For the CDR3, the DNA is TGTGCCAGCAGCCATCCAGGGGCGGGGGGGTATGAGCAGTTCTTC. Its translation is CASSHPGAGGYEQFF.

Sample share makes this clone medium-sized. The chain employs TRBV11-2 and TRBJ1-2; no reliable D call. This CDR3 is built from 13 residues. The germline gives CDR1 SGHAT, CDR2 FQNNGV. Trimming took 0 bases from V and 5 from J, leaving 7 bases between them. The CDR3 is CASSLDGAYGYTF. CDR3 DNA sequence: TGTGCCAGCAGCTTAGATGGTGCTTATGGCTACACCTTC.

This clone was picked up a small number of times. The chain joins TRBV5-1 to TRBJ1-2; D call uncertain. In germline, CDR1 is SGHRS, CDR2 YFSETQ. This CDR3 spans 13 amino acids. Trimming stripped 2 bases from V and 2 bases from J, with 7 bases between. The CDR3 loop reads CASSFSQNYGYTF. CDR3 nucleotide sequence: TGCGCCAGCAGCTTTTCCCAGAACTATGGCTACACCTTC. The full variable domain, in which reference TRBV5-1 and TRBJ1-2 provide the parts outside the CDR3, is KAGVTQTPRYLIKTRGQQVTLSCSPISGHRSVSWYQQTPGQGLQFLFEYFSETQRNKGNFPGRFSGRQFSNSRSEMNVSTLELGDSALYLCASSFSQNYGYTFGSGTRLTVV.